These 4 T cell receptor beta chains were all obtained from the same sample, sequenced in a study of identifying expanded T cells in peripheral blood. Only in-frame clones appear in the TCRdb table, and some are missing; sequencing was by immunoSEQ multiplex PCR. The repertoire holds 75,000 to 100,000 clones, with around 89% as singletons. The sequenced sample consisted of blood. The receptors stem from a person between 18 and 69 years old in good health.

This chain links TRBV20-1 with TRBJ1-5; possibly TRBD1 for D (6 bases). The germline V gene encodes CDR1 DFQATT and CDR2 SNEGSKA (reference sequence). The CDR3 spans 11 residues. V lost 4 bases, J lost 10 bases, and 11 bases lay in between. The CDR3 protein is CSAIRGGPQHF. The CDR3 DNA sequence: TGCAGTGCTATTAGGGGGGGACCCCAGCATTTT.

V and J are TRBV21-1 and TRBJ1-2. TRBV21-1 is given as a pseudogene. This CDR3 spans 16 amino acids. The CDR3 sequence is CAIILSGPGPLRGYTF. The CDR3 DNA reads TGTGCCATCATCTTATCCGGTCCGGGCCCTCTTCGGGGCTACACCTTC.

The chain is built from TRBV7-2 and TRBJ2-5, with D possibly called TRBD1 or TRBD2 (6 bases each). The CDR3 length is 15 residues. Germline V gene lookup returns CDR1 SGHTA and CDR2 FQGNSA. V shed 5 bases and J shed 1 base, with 14 bases lying between them. The CDR3 region has the DNA TGTGCCAGCAGCCCCGCGGGACAAGCCCAAGAGACCCAGTACTTC. It encodes CASSPAGQAQETQYF.

The V gene is TRBV19, the J gene TRBJ2-3; 9 bases agree with TRBD1. Germline CDR1 reads LNHDA; CDR2 reads SQIVND (reference sequence). This CDR3 contains 19 residues. The J segment lost 0 bases and the V segment lost 1 base, leaving 11 bases of the junction unmatched. CDR3: CASSIGFGTGSGSTDTQYF. The DNA of the CDR3 is TGTGCCAGTAGTATAGGATTTGGGACAGGGTCCGGTAGCACAGATACGCAGTATTTT.